The entry below gives a single TCR beta chain sequence along with its context. Its specific antigen is unknown. Nothing much larger sits one base from this clone, and base qualities are not available. These data belong to a study of T cells in Graves' hyperthyroidism and ophthalmopathy (dated by TCRdb to about 2019). Some background on the complete study: Peripheral blood was collected at initial diagnosis, before any treatment. Once sampling was done, hyperthyroidism patients were given methimazole at a starting dose of 30 mg daily, whereas ophthalmopathy patients were given high-dose intravenous methylprednisolone. Whether ophthalmopathy could be predicted prospectively was tested in an independent validation cohort made up of 18 to 20 hyperthyroidism patients plus 17 patients who later progressed to ophthalmopathy. The study also compared thyroid tissue and blood T-cell repertoires from several Graves' hyperthyroidism patients. TCR V-J signatures able to tell the groups apart were searched for in a discovery cohort of about a hundred patients, of whom roughly 42 had Graves' ophthalmopathy and roughly 58 had stable Graves' hyperthyroidism. The 100 discovery patients were divided at random into training and test sets in a 7:3 ratio. According to the paper, TCR Vbeta CDR3 sequencing was carried out on 135 peripheral blood samples, which came from fewer than 50 ophthalmopathy, around 75 hyperthyroidism and approximately 17 progressor patients.

Amplification of TCR beta CDR3 regions was carried out from RNA transcripts. For the first round of RT-PCR on the TCR CDR3, the HTBI primer set was used together with the Qiagen OneStep RT-PCR kit. The libraries were constructed in a second round of multiplex PCR and then size-selected and purified. Libraries were sequenced paired-end with 100 bp reads on an Illumina HiSeq2000. On the authors' methods: SOAPnuke was used to process the raw data, removing reads that contained adapters or uncalled bases, had a mean Phred below 15, or lacked an exact match to the constant primer or identifier. High-quality paired reads were merged with COPE v1.2.5, and unique nucleotide sequences were defined as clonotypes. MiTCR v1.1 was used to align clonotypes to the IMGT TRBV, TRBD and TRBJ reference segments. The analysis included only V-J combinations with a frequency above 0.0001, which together covered more than 98% of the repertoires. A TCS score was defined as the ratio between F50 (clonal expansion) and ExV (chaos), using BLOSUM62-based TCRdist between CDR3 peptides within each V-J. Welch's t-statistics and random forest reduced 450 to 600 V-J features to under 15, which were used in a naive Bayes classifier (R e1071). The raw public reads went through TCRdb reprocessing: fastp at Q25, MiXCR clone calling, in-frame beta chains kept. Rows are combined by CDR3 protein, so each entry shows the most common genes and DNA. TCRdb, not the authors, supplied the V and J calls. The sample table shows roughly 250,000 distinct CDR3 sequences, and about 20% are seen once. Roughly 60% of the sample goes to the ten largest clones.

Ophthalmopathy patients had moderately to severely active disease, Clinical Activity Score of at least 3, NOSPECS grade of at least 4, and duration under 3 months. Any patient with an uncontrolled infection, another autoimmune disease, pregnancy or lactation was excluded. Diagnoses were based on clinical symptoms, serum thyroxine and TRAb, thyroid ultrasound and orbital computed tomography. PBMCs were isolated from about 9.1 ml of fresh peripheral blood by Ficoll-Paque density gradient centrifugation. Trizol reagent was used to extract total RNA, and RNA quality was then checked on an Agilent 2100 Bioanalyzer. Summary of the overall study and its limitations: Most expanded thyroid clonotypes (frequency above 0.001) were also detected in blood, a finding suggesting that blood repertoires may reflect thyroid immune responses. A 13 V-J signature model separated ophthalmopathy from stable hyperthyroidism, with around 91% sensitivity and 81.08% specificity in cross-validation and 80%/75% in testing. Sample size was not statistically predetermined, and investigators were not blinded to group allocation. In validation, progression to ophthalmopathy was predicted by the model with nearly 71% sensitivity and around 76% specificity, a median of 6.5 months before onset.

V loses 4 bases of germline sequence and J loses 3 bases, and the interval between the two ends is 13 bases. Reading the germline V gene gives CDR1 SGHDN and CDR2 FVKESK. The CDR3 holds 14 amino acids from the cysteine to the phenylalanine. Just CDR3 DNA is preserved here, 42 bases in frame from base 1. The origin of this receptor is a man aged 30 to 45 with Graves' ophthalmopathy. The chain couples TRBV14 to TRBJ2-7; confidence is insufficient to name the D gene. Sequencing was carried out using blood. The sequence in DNA is TGTGCCAGCAGCCCACCCTCAGCCTACTACGAGCAGTACTTC. It translates to CASSPPSAYYEQYF.